These 11 T cell receptor beta chains were all obtained from the same sample, sequenced in a study of blood T cell repertoires in COVID-19. Profiled with immunoSEQ multiplex PCR; TCRdb holds only in-frame clones, not every one. The table includes around 90,000 clones, roughly 77% detected once. Sequencing used peripheral blood. Source of these receptors: a human donor in a cohort sampled during active COVID-19.

The J gene is TRBJ2-5, the V gene TRBV18, with 8 bases fitting TRBD2. The length of the CDR3 is 17 residues. The V gene end was trimmed by 1 base and the J gene end by 1 base; junction bases not matched to a gene: 8. Germline values: CDR1 KGHSH, CDR2 LQKENI. The CDR3 protein is CASSPQPAGGLQETQYF. CDR3 DNA sequence: TGTGCCAGCTCACCACAGCCGGCGGGGGGACTCCAAGAGACCCAGTACTTC.

The chain couples TRBV6-1 to TRBJ1-5, with 8 nucleotides matching TRBD1. CDR3 length: 18 residues. Germline-derived CDR1 and CDR2 are MNHNS and SASEGT. J lost 0 bases, V lost 4 bases, and 11 bases had no gene match. CDR3 amino acids: CASSARTGPSYSNQPQHF. Written as DNA, the CDR3 is TGTGCCAGCAGTGCCCGGACAGGGCCGAGTTATAGCAATCAGCCCCAGCATTTT.

The V and J genes are TRBV11-3 and TRBJ2-5; perhaps TRBD2 as D (5 bases). Germline loops: CDR1 SGHNT, CDR2 YENEEA. The CDR3 has 12 amino acids. The ends were cut back, 4 bases at V and 7 bases at J, with 10 bases in the middle. The CDR3 spells CASSSTRGTQYF. For the CDR3, the DNA is TGTGCCAGCAGCTCGACCCGGGGGACCCAGTACTTC.

About this clone itself: Other nucleotide sequences from this sample produce the same CDR3. The genes are TRBV5-1 and TRBJ2-1, with 11 bases identical to TRBD1. J gave up 12 bases and V 3 bases, and 11 bases lay outside the gene matches. The CDR3 totals 15 residues. CDR1 is SGHRS, CDR2 YFSETQ, per germline. The CDR3 DNA follows: TGCGCCAGCAGCTCCTCCGGGACAGGGGGAATTTTGCAGTTCTTC. Protein: CASSSSGTGGILQFF. Together with reference TRBV5-1 and TRBJ2-1, the CDR3 gives the full variable domain: KAGVTQTPRYLIKTRGQQVTLSCSPISGHRSVSWYQQTPGQGLQFLFEYFSETQRNKGNFPGRFSGRQFSNSRSEMNVSTLELGDSALYLCASSSSGTGGILQFFGPGTRLTVL.

This rearrangement joins TRBV5-6 to TRBJ2-1, with D possibly being TRBD2 (6 bases). V was trimmed by 0 bases and J by 5 bases, leaving 12 bases between them. Per germline, CDR1 SGHDT and CDR2 YYEEEE. The CDR3 sequence is 15 residues long. This CDR3 reads CASSLVGGPDNEQFF. The CDR3 nucleotides read TGTGCCAGCAGCTTGGTTGGAGGGCCCGACAATGAGCAGTTCTTC.

This chain uses TRBV6-1 with TRBJ2-3; perhaps TRBD1 as D (5 bases). Germline loops: CDR1 MNHNS, CDR2 SASEGT. Trimming shortened V by 0 bases and J by 5 bases, and 18 bases separated the two germline ends. The CDR3 extends over 17 amino acids. The CDR3 nucleotides are TGTGCCAGCAGTGAAGCGGGGCACACCCGACGAGGAGATACGCAGTATTTT. Translation gives CASSEAGHTRRGDTQYF.

The chain uses TRBV28 and TRBJ1-5; weak D call: TRBD1 (5 bases). The CDR3 extends over 15 amino acids. Germline lookup yields CDR1 MDHEN and CDR2 SYDVKM. Between the trimmed V and J ends, which lost 5 bases and 0 bases, there was a span of 11 bases. CDR3 region: CASSQQVYSNQPQHF. The CDR3 nucleotides read TGTGCCAGCAGTCAACAGGTTTATAGCAATCAGCCCCAGCATTTT.

This CDR3 reads CASSPRDRVPTGELFF. The DNA for the CDR3 is TGTGCCAGCTCACCACGGGACAGGGTTCCCACCGGGGAGCTGTTTTTT. The chain employs TRBV18 and TRBJ2-2, with 9 positions matching TRBD1. Per the germline V gene, CDR1 is KGHSH and CDR2 is LQKENI. The CDR3 has 16 amino acids. Trimming took 1 base from V and 4 from J; bases not matched to a gene: 4. The full variable domain, completed using reference TRBV18 and TRBJ2-2, is NAGVMQNPRHLVRRRGQEARLRCSPMKGHSHVYWYRQLPEEGLKFMVYLQKENIIDESGMPKERFSAEFPKEGPSILRIQQVVRGDSAAYFCASSPRDRVPTGELFFGEGSRLTVL.

The V gene is TRBV28, the J gene TRBJ2-7; D perhaps matches TRBD2 (5 bases). The CDR3 has 13 residues. Trimming left V 3 bases short and J 3 bases short, with 9 bases between. Per germline, CDR1 MDHEN and CDR2 SYDVKM. This CDR3 reads CASSLNGNYEQYF. As DNA, the CDR3 is TGTGCCAGCAGTTTGAACGGGAACTACGAGCAGTACTTC.

The chain uses TRBV2 and TRBJ2-1, with TRBD2 matching 8 bases. This CDR3 comprises 16 residues. The germline V gene has CDR1 SNHLY and CDR2 FYNNEI. After removal of 6 bases from V and 2 bases from J, the junction contained 9 bases not matched to a gene. CDR3 region: CASRGRRGGTYNEQFF. For the CDR3, the DNA is TGTGCCAGCAGAGGTCGACGGGGGGGAACCTACAATGAGCAGTTCTTC.

The rearrangement links TRBV6-5 to TRBJ1-2; D remains unclear. The CDR3 has 15 residues. Germline V gene lookup returns CDR1 MNHEY and CDR2 SVGAGI. Deletions cut 0 bases from V and 0 bases from J, with 8 bases between. The chain's CDR3 is CASSYSRQANYGYTF. CDR3 nucleotide sequence: TGTGCCAGCAGTTACTCCCGACAAGCTAACTATGGCTACACCTTC.